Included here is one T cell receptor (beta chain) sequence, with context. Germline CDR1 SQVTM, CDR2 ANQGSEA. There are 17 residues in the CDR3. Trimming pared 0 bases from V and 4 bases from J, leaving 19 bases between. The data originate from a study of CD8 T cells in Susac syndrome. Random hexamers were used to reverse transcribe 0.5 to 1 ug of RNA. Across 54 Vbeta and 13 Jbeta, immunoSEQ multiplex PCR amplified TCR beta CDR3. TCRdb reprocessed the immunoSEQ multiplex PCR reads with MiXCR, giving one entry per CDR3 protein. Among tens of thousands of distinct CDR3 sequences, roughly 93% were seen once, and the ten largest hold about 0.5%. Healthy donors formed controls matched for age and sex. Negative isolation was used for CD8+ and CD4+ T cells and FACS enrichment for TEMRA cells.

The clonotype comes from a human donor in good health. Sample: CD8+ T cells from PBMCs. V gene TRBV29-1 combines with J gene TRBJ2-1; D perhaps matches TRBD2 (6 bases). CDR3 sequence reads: CSVEDGHIAAAYNEQFF. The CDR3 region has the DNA TGCAGCGTTGAAGATGGGCACATAGCGGCGGCTTACAATGAGCAGTTCTTC.